What follows are 3 T cell receptor beta chains derived from one specimen sequenced in a study of somatic mutations in cytotoxic T cells in rheumatoid arthritis. Using immunoSEQ multiplex PCR, the repertoire was profiled, and TCRdb retains in-frame clones only, with some absent. The sample consists of approximately 24,000 clones, roughly 69% of them appearing once. Sequencing input: CD8+ T cells sorted from blood. Receptors originate from a woman aged 18-29 years in good health.

This clone was seen only a few times. The chain combines TRBV5-6 with TRBJ2-1; TRBD1 is a possible D gene (5 bases). The CDR3 has 11 amino acids. The germline V and J ends were trimmed by 3 bases and 10 bases, with 8 bases remaining between them. The germline CDR1 and CDR2 sequences are SGHDT and YYEEEE. The chain's CDR3 is CASSWGQEQFF. The CDR3 DNA reads as TGTGCCAGCAGCTGGGGCCAAGAGCAGTTCTTC.

The chain has TRBV28 and TRBJ2-2, with TRBD2 identical over 10 bases. The CDR3 loop spans 15 amino acids. The trim removed 5 bases at V and 6 bases at J, leaving 6 bases unmatched. Germline CDR1 and CDR2: MDHEN and SYDVKM. Here the CDR3 reads CASSTSGTPAGELFF. The CDR3 region has the DNA TGTGCCAGCAGTACTAGCGGGACCCCTGCCGGGGAGCTGTTTTTT.

This clone was detected a few times. V gene TRBV4-1 combines with J gene TRBJ1-1; D is possibly TRBD1 (5 bases). V gave up 2 bases and J gave up 1 base, with 8 bases separating them. The CDR3 covers 14 residues. CDR1 and CDR2 from the germline V gene are MGHRA and YSYEKL. The CDR3 nucleotides are TGCGCCAGCAGCCAAAGGGGAGGGAACACTGAAGCTTTCTTT. It translates to CASSQRGGNTEAFF.